One sample yielded the 20 T cell receptor beta chains listed below, sequenced in a study of T-cell reconstitution after alpha-beta-depleted transplantation in children. The study's findings and limits: Reportedly, only several hundred clones from non-depleted graft cells drove alpha-beta T-cell counts at about two months.

These receptors' antigens are unknown. Preparation of the TCRbeta library involved a method that used unique molecular identifiers. MiXCR, run by TCRdb on the PCR reads, gives a single entry per CDR3 protein. The table lists fewer than 35,000 distinct CDR3 sequences, 5% to 7% of them singletons, with 25% to 30% in the top ten. The specimen comprised peripheral blood, sampled 60 days after TCRalphabeta/CD19-depleted stem cell transplant. The receptors come from a child under two years old who had a stem cell transplant for acute myeloid leukemia, so the T cells may come from the graft donor.

This clonotype was counted many times. The chain couples TRBV27 to TRBJ2-1, with 10 bases aligning to TRBD2. The J segment lost 6 bases and the V segment lost 0 bases, leaving 2 bases of the junction unmatched. The CDR3 has 15 amino acids. The V gene's germline CDR1 is MNHEY and CDR2 SMNVEV (reference sequence). The CDR3 bases are TGTGCCAGCAGTTTATCTCAGCGGGGGGGCAATGAGCAGTTCTTC. Its protein product is CASSLSQRGGNEQFF.

The table lists this clonotype with many counts. This CDR3 reads CASSLSGLRQTQYF. The CDR3 nucleotides read TGCGCCAGCAGCTTGTCTGGCCTAAGGCAGACCCAGTACTTC. The chain recombines TRBV5-1 with TRBJ2-5, with D uncertain. Germline lookup yields CDR1 SGHRS and CDR2 YFSETQ. The CDR3 is made up of 14 amino acids. Trimming removed 1 base at V and 6 bases at J, with 13 bases between.

About this clonotype itself: A single base separates this from a much larger clone, so it may be a read error. The CDR3: CASVFAGRYTGELFF. The CDR3 nucleotides are TGTGCTAGTGTTTTCGCAGGTCGCTACACCGGGGAGCTGTTTTTT. This chain links TRBV12-5 with TRBJ2-2; D call uncertain. The V end was cut by 7 bases, the J end by 3 bases, with 15 bases between. CDR3 length: 15 residues. From germline, CDR1 is LGHNT and CDR2 FRNRAP.

This clonotype occurred many times. The V gene is TRBV29-1, the J gene TRBJ2-7; D is unresolved. With 6 bases removed from V and 1 base from J, the gap between germline ends came to 10 bases. This CDR3 has 12 amino acids. In germline, CDR1 is SQVTM, CDR2 ANQGSEA. The chain's CDR3 is CSVLDASYEQYF. The CDR3 bases are TGCAGCGTCCTGGACGCTTCCTACGAGCAGTACTTC.

Only one count was recorded for this clonotype. V usage is TRBV20-1 and J usage is TRBJ2-3, with D perhaps matching TRBD1 (5 bases). The V end lost 7 bases, the J end lost 9 bases, and 26 bases lay between the germline ends. The germline V gene has CDR1 DFQATT and CDR2 SNEGSKA (reference sequence). This CDR3 has 15 residues. This CDR3 reads CSGGLAKGFRGTQYF. CDR3 nucleotide sequence: TGCAGTGGGGGCCTGGCTAAGGGCTTCAGAGGCACGCAGTATTTT.

Remarks on this clonotype: A read error may explain this, as a much larger clone is one base away. The V gene is TRBV24-1, the J gene TRBJ2-5; the D is unclear. This CDR3 has 12 residues. Germline CDR1 reads KGHDR; CDR2 reads SFDVKD. The CDR3 sequence is CSTSDFSETQYF. The CDR3 DNA follows: TGTTCCACCAGTGATTTCTCCGAGACCCAGTACTTC.

This clonotype showed up many times. J is TRBJ2-1 and V is TRBV4-2; 8 bases line up with TRBD2. V shed 3 bases, J shed 6 bases, and the junction held 7 bases outside the gene matches. The CDR3 consists of 15 residues. Germline CDR1 reads LGHNA; CDR2 reads YNFKEQ. The CDR3 sequence: CASSQRLAGTNEQFF. The CDR3 DNA is TGTGCCAGCAGCCAGCGGTTAGCGGGGACCAATGAGCAGTTCTTC.

This clonotype was found many times. V usage is TRBV9 and J usage is TRBJ1-6; D remains unclear. Trimming shortened V by 2 bases and J by 0 bases, and 9 bases separated the two germline ends. There are 16 residues in the CDR3. Per germline, CDR1 SGDLS and CDR2 YYNGEE. DNA of the CDR3: TGTGCCAGCAGCGTTGGACGGAGCTCCTATAATTCACCCCTCCACTTT. Protein: CASSVGRSSYNSPLHF.

This clonotype was picked up many times. As DNA, the CDR3 is TGTGCCACCCTGCCCTTTTTGGGCTACAATGAGCAGTTCTTC. The encoded protein is CATLPFLGYNEQFF. V gene TRBV6-1 combines with J gene TRBJ2-1; D not certain. The CDR3 extends over 14 amino acids. V was shortened by 10 bases and J by 3 bases, with 16 bases between the two germline ends. CDR1 MNHNS and CDR2 SASEGT come from the germline V gene.

This clonotype was observed a few times. The gene calls are TRBV5-1 and TRBJ2-7, with 9 bases identical to TRBD1. The CDR3 runs 20 residues. V was clipped by 0 bases and J by 2 bases; unmatched bases: 18. The germline CDR1 and CDR2 sequences are SGHRS and YFSETQ. CDR3 DNA sequence: TGCGCCAGCAGCTTGGTGGGGGGCATCATCCTCGGGACAGGGCCCTACGAGCAGTACTTC. Its translation is CASSLVGGIILGTGPYEQYF.

This clonotype ranks as medium-sized (0.01 to 0.1%). The chain links TRBV24-1 to TRBJ2-7, with 11 bases matching TRBD2. In germline, CDR1 is KGHDR, CDR2 SFDVKD. The CDR3 contains 14 residues. The V segment lost 6 bases and the J segment 2 bases; nucleotides outside the gene matches: 2. The CDR3, as DNA: TGTGCCACCAGTTCTAGCGGGAGGCCCTACGAGCAGTACTTC. Translated: CATSSSGRPYEQYF.

This clonotype was counted ten times or more. The rearrangement links TRBV10-3 to TRBJ2-7; no clear D gene. The germline V gene has CDR1 ENHRY and CDR2 SYGVKD. The CDR3 length is 13 residues. The ends were cut back, 2 bases at V and 1 base at J, with 6 bases in the middle. The DNA of the CDR3 is TGTGCCATCAGTGAGGCCCCTTCCTACGAGCAGTACTTC. This translates into CAISEAPSYEQYF.

This clonotype was observed many times. This chain links TRBV29-1 with TRBJ2-2; TRBD1 aligns across 9 bases. The CDR3 runs 12 residues. Germline CDR1 SQVTM, CDR2 ANQGSEA. V gave up 6 bases and J gave up 5 bases; unmatched junction bases: 1. The CDR3 spells CSVTGGTGELFF. The CDR3 DNA is TGCAGCGTGACAGGGGGAACCGGGGAGCTGTTTTTT.

This clonotype has ten or more counts. V usage is TRBV20-1 and J usage is TRBJ1-5; 8 bases are a match to TRBD1. The CDR3 covers 14 residues. With 5 bases clipped from V and 2 bases from J, the junction kept 5 bases outside the gene matches. Germline V CDR1 and CDR2: DFQATT, SNEGSKA (reference sequence). The CDR3 DNA reads TGCAGTGCTCCCGGACAGGGCGGCAATCAGCCCCAGCATTTT. Amino acids: CSAPGQGGNQPQHF.

This clonotype came up many times. This chain uses TRBV10-3 with TRBJ2-5; 14 nucleotides line up with TRBD2. Germline V gene sequence: CDR1 ENHRY, CDR2 SYGVKD. This CDR3 is built from 19 residues. V shed 4 bases, J shed 6 bases, and the junction held 16 bases outside the gene matches. The CDR3 DNA reads TGTGCCATCAGTGTTGGGGGACTAGCGGGGGACACATGGCAGAAGACCCAGTACTTC. It specifies CAISVGGLAGDTWQKTQYF.

This clonotype has ten or more counts. The rearrangement uses TRBV24-1 and TRBJ2-5; D gene uncertain. V was clipped by 5 bases and J by 1 base, with 19 bases between them. The CDR3 has 17 amino acids. The germline V gene has CDR1 KGHDR and CDR2 SFDVKD. In DNA form, the CDR3 reads TGTGCCACCAGTGCCGTTCCCTCAACAGTTTTCCAAGAGACCCAGTACTTC. Translating it yields CATSAVPSTVFQETQYF.

This clonotype turned up a few times. J is TRBJ2-1 and V is TRBV4-3; unclear D gene. The V gene's germline CDR1 is LGHNA and CDR2 YSLEER. The CDR3 has 15 residues. Trimming cost V 0 bases and J 7 bases, with 13 bases left between them. In DNA, the CDR3 is TGCGCCAGCAGCCAAGAAGGGCCGGCGTTGAATGAGCAGTTCTTC. Protein: CASSQEGPALNEQFF.

The rearrangement links TRBV6-1 to TRBJ2-3, with unresolved D. There are 14 residues in the CDR3. Germline-derived CDR1 and CDR2 are MNHNS and SASEGT. V was shortened by 5 bases and J by 4 bases, with 13 bases between the two germline ends. The CDR3 nucleotides are TGTGCCAGCAGTCCCGAGGTAGCCTCAGATACGCAGTATTTT. Translating it yields CASSPEVASDTQYF.

In this sample, this clonotype turned up a few times. Compared with germline, one end of the junction differs, possibly owing to a read error. This chain links TRBV20-1 with TRBJ2-2, with D possibly TRBD1 on 5 matching bases. Germline V gene data show CDR1 as DFQATT and CDR2 as SNEGSKA (reference sequence). There are 16 residues in the CDR3. CDR3 in DNA: TGCTGTGCTAGAGACCCCCTAACCGCCAGGGCCGGGGAGCTGTTTTTT. This translates into CCARDPLTARAGELFF.

By share, this clonotype counts as medium-sized. This rearrangement joins TRBV12-3 or TRBV12-4 to TRBJ2-1; 9 bases agree with TRBD2. The junction had 13 bases not matched to a gene; V was cut back by 6 bases and J by 13 bases. The CDR3 spans 14 residues. The CDR3 sequence is CASSPGTSNSGQFF. The CDR3 bases are TGTGCCAGCAGCCCCGGGACTAGCAACTCTGGACAGTTCTTC.